The rows below give T cell receptor beta chains drawn from one sample of a study of T cells in Graves' hyperthyroidism and ophthalmopathy. A single record per CDR3 protein comes from TCRdb applying MiXCR to the multiplex PCR reads. The repertoire consists of some 180,000 distinct CDR3 sequences, with 17% occurring once and the leading ten covering about 56%. Source material: blood. Receptors were obtained from a woman in her forties or fifties with Graves' hyperthyroidism. Both conserved end residues are part of each CDR3. The D gene is left open where the match is weak. Where a row states a size, it is once, few, many or the class of an expanded clone; other rows omit it.

20	TRBD2	TRBV6-2/TRBV6-3	.	TRBJ2-2	CASRASTGLAGEINTGELFF	TGTGCCAGCAGAGCATCGACCGGACTAGCGGGAGAGATAAACACCGGGGAGCTGTTTTTT
14	TRBD2	TRBV6-1	few	TRBJ2-7	CASSDGTSGYEQYF	TGTGCCAGCAGTGACGGGACTAGCGGCTACGAGCAGTACTTC
15	.	TRBV12-5	.	TRBJ1-6	CASGSLGNENSPLHF	TGTGCTAGTGGTTCATTAGGTAACGAAAATTCACCCCTCCACTTT
15	.	TRBV2	many	TRBJ2-5	CASRNGARTTETQYF	TGTGCCAGCAGAAATGGGGCCCGGACGACAGAGACCCAGTACTTC
17	TRBD2	TRBV14	many	TRBJ2-1	CASSLWTSGSSYNEQFF	TGTGCCAGCAGCCTCTGGACTAGCGGTAGCTCCTACAATGAGCAGTTCTTC
15	.	TRBV20-1	many	TRBJ2-7	CSAPRGAANSYEQYF	TGCAGTGCACCGAGGGGAGCGGCCAATTCCTACGAGCAGTACTTC
13	.	TRBV19	.	TRBJ2-7	CASTPRDKYEQYF	TGTGCCAGTACCCCAAGGGACAAATACGAGCAGTACTTC
15	.	TRBV11-1	.	TRBJ2-5	CASSLVENLRETQYF	TGTGCCAGCAGCTTAGTAGAGAACCTCCGGGAGACCCAGTACTTC
15	.	TRBV7-9	many	TRBJ2-1	CASSLGNSNLNEQFF	TGTGCCAGCAGCTTAGGGAACTCCAACCTCAATGAGCAGTTCTTC
11	.	TRBV12-5	.	TRBJ2-5	CASALVETQYF	TGTGCTAGTGCCTTGGTAGAGACCCAGTACTTC
16	TRBD2	TRBV4-1	few	TRBJ2-5	CASSQVIERGQETQYF	TGCGCCAGCAGCCAAGTAATTGAGCGGGGACAAGAGACCCAGTACTTC
13	.	TRBV20-1	.	TRBJ1-2	CSAPIRGIYGYTF	TGCAGTGCTCCTATTCGGGGGATCTATGGCTACACCTTC
13	.	TRBV29-1	many	TRBJ1-1	CSVEFGTNTEAFF	TGCAGCGTTGAATTTGGTACGAACACTGAAGCTTTCTTT
14	TRBD2	TRBV20-1	few	TRBJ2-7	CSARGSGRIYEQYF	TGCAGTGCTAGAGGTAGCGGGAGAATTTACGAGCAGTACTTC
13	.	TRBV11-3	many	TRBJ2-1	CASTSGSYNEQFF	TGTGCCAGCACCTCGGGCTCCTACAATGAGCAGTTCTTC
12	.	TRBV6-1	.	TRBJ2-3	CASGPRGQPQYF	TGTGCCAGCGGTCCTCGGGGTCAGCCCCAGTATTTT
16	TRBD2	TRBV27	many	TRBJ2-5	CASSLRSGRATETQYF	TGTGCCAGCAGTCTTCGTAGCGGGAGGGCCACAGAGACCCAGTACTTC
15	TRBD1	TRBV28	many	TRBJ2-5	CASSSRGQGQETQYF	TGTGCCAGCAGTTCGCGGGGACAGGGACAAGAGACCCAGTACTTC
12	TRBD2	TRBV30	many	TRBJ2-7	CAWTSGAYEQYF	TGTGCCTGGACTAGCGGGGCCTACGAGCAGTACTTC
17	.	TRBV20-1	many	TRBJ2-1	CSARGKHGQGTYNEQFF	TGCAGTGCTAGAGGGAAGCACGGGCAGGGGACCTACAATGAGCAGTTCTTC
17	TRBD2	TRBV6-1	many	TRBJ2-1	CASSYLAGGPSLDEQFF	TGTGCCAGCAGTTATCTAGCGGGAGGGCCATCGTTAGATGAGCAGTTCTTC
16	.	TRBV7-2	many	TRBJ2-2	CASSLRGALSTGELFF	TGTGCCAGCAGCTTACGGGGGGCCCTCAGCACCGGGGAGCTGTTTTTT
14	.	TRBV5-1	.	TRBJ2-5	CASSLGAAEETQYF	TGCGCCAGCAGCTTGGGTGCCGCGGAAGAGACCCAGTACTTC
16	TRBD2	TRBV28	.	TRBJ2-7	CASSLPSSGIYYEQYF	TGTGCCAGCAGTTTACCGTCTAGCGGGATTTACTACGAGCAGTACTTC
13	.	TRBV2	many	TRBJ1-2	CARSLDTNYGYTF	TGTGCCAGGAGCCTGGACACTAACTATGGCTACACCTTC
13	TRBD1	TRBV6-1	many	TRBJ2-1	CASRQGVTNEQFF	TGTGCCAGCAGACAGGGGGTTACAAATGAGCAGTTCTTC
14	TRBD2	TRBV6-1	many	TRBJ2-7	CASHSGRASHEQYF	TGTGCCAGCCACTCCGGGAGGGCCTCCCACGAGCAGTACTTC
12	.	TRBV6-1	.	TRBJ2-7	CATKRGGVEQYF	TGTGCCACCAAACGGGGTGGGGTCGAGCAGTACTTC
12	.	TRBV6-1	many	TRBJ1-1	CASRPGGSEAFF	TGTGCCAGCAGACCAGGAGGTTCTGAAGCTTTCTTT
20	TRBD1	TRBV30	.	TRBJ2-7	CAWSVGLFGVGDRGSYEQYF	TGTGCCTGGAGTGTAGGGCTGTTCGGTGTCGGGGACAGGGGATCCTACGAGCAGTACTTC
14	TRBD1	TRBV28	.	TRBJ2-7	CASPPPGQTYEQYF	TGTGCCTCCCCCCCGCCGGGACAGACCTACGAGCAGTACTTC
18	TRBD2	TRBV7-3	few	TRBJ2-6	CASSFSGRVRSGANVLTF	TGTGCCAGCAGCTTTAGCGGGAGGGTAAGGTCTGGGGCCAACGTCCTGACTTTC
15	TRBD1	TRBV28	few	TRBJ2-3	CASRTGPWGGDTQYF	TGTGCCAGCCGGACAGGACCATGGGGCGGGGATACGCAGTATTTT
18	TRBD2	TRBV12-3/TRBV12-4	many	TRBJ2-1	CASTRGKAGGLLYNEQFF	TGTGCCAGCACCCGTGGGAAAGCGGGAGGCCTCCTATACAATGAGCAGTTCTTC
15	TRBD1	TRBV11-2	many	TRBJ2-7	CASSISGQASYEQYF	TGTGCCAGCAGCATATCGGGACAGGCATCCTACGAGCAGTACTTC
14	.	TRBV4-1	.	TRBJ1-1	CASRTENRDTEAFF	TGCGCCAGCAGAACCGAAAACAGAGACACTGAAGCTTTCTTT
14	.	TRBV7-9	few	TRBJ2-7	CASSLLSETYEQYF	TGTGCCAGCAGCTTACTTAGTGAAACCTACGAGCAGTACTTC
13	.	TRBV20-1	few	TRBJ2-7	CSASLPPRYEQYF	TGCAGTGCTAGTTTGCCACCTCGGTACGAGCAGTACTTC
14	TRBD1	TRBV5-1	few	TRBJ1-5	CASSEGTVNQPQHF	TGCGCCAGCAGCGAGGGGACAGTAAATCAGCCCCAGCATTTT
16	.	TRBV11-2	.	TRBJ1-1	CASSLVPGPANTEAFF	TGTGCCAGCAGCTTAGTGCCAGGGCCTGCGAACACTGAAGCTTTCTTT
17	.	TRBV3-1	many	TRBJ2-1	CASSQGSAGYSYNEQFF	TGTGCCAGCAGCCAAGGATCGGCGGGCTACTCCTACAATGAGCAGTTCTTC
13	.	TRBV20-1	many	TRBJ1-1	CSARVRKNTEAFF	TGCAGTGCTAGAGTCAGAAAGAACACTGAAGCTTTCTTT